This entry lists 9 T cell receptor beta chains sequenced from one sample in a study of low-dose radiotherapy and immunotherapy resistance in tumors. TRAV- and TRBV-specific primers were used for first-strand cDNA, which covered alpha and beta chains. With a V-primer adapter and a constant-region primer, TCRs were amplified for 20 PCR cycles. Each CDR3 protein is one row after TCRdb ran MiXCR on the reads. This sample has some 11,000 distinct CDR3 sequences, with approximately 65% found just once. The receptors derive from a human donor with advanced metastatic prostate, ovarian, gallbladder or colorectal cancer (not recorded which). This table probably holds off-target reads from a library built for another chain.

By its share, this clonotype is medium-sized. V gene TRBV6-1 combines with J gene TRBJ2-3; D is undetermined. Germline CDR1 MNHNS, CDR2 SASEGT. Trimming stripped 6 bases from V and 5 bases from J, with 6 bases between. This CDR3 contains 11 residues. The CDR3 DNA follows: TGTGCCAGCAGCCTCCAAGATACGCAGTATTTT. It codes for CASSLQDTQYF.

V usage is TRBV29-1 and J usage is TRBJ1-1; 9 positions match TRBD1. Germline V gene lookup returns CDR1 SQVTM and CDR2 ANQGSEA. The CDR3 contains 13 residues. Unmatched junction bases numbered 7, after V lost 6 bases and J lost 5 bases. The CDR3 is CSVVTGGVTEAFF. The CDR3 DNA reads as TGCAGCGTCGTCACAGGGGGCGTAACTGAAGCTTTCTTT.

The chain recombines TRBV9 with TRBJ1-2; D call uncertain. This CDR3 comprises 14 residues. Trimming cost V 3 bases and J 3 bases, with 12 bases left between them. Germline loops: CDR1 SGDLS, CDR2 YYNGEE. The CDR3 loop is CASSGGMYDYGYTF. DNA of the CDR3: TGTGCCAGCAGCGGTGGTATGTACGACTATGGCTACACCTTC.

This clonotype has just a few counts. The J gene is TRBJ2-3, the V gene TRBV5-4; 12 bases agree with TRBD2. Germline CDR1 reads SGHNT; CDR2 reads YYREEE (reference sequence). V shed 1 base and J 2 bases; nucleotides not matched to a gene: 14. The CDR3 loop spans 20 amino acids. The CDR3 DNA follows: TGTGCCAGCAGCTTGTCACCCACCGCAACTAGCGGGGGGACCACAGATACGCAGTATTTT. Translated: CASSLSPTATSGGTTDTQYF.

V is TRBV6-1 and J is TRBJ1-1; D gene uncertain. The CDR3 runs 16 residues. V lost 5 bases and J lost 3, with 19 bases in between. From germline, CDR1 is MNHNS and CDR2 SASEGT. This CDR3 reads CASSYYLKGGDTEAFF. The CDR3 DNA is TGTGCCAGCAGTTACTATTTGAAGGGTGGGGACACTGAAGCTTTCTTT.

As DNA, the CDR3 is TGCGCCAGCAGCCGGATTTTACGGGGAAGCGGGGACCAAGAGACCCAGTACTTC. Residues: CASSRILRGSGDQETQYF. This chain connects TRBV4-1 to TRBJ2-5; 7 positions match TRBD2. Germline V lookup: CDR1 MGHRA, CDR2 YSYEKL. The CDR3 has 18 residues. V gave up 4 bases and J gave up 0 bases; unmatched junction bases: 14.

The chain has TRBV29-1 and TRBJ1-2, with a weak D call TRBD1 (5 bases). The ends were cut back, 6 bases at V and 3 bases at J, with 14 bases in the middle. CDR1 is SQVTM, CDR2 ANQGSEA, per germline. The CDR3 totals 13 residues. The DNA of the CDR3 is TGCAGCGTCTCTCCGGGACGGGACTATGGCTACACCTTC. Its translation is CSVSPGRDYGYTF.

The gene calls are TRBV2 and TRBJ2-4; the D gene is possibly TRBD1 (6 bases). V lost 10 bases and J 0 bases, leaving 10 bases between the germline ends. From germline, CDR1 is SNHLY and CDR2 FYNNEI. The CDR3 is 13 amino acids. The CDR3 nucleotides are TGTGCCACCACGACAGGAGCCAAAAACATTCAGTACTTC. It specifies CATTTGAKNIQYF.

CDR3 loop: CASSPQGINIQYF. The CDR3 nucleotides are TGTGCCAGCTCACCACAGGGGATAAACATTCAGTACTTC. J is TRBJ2-4 and V is TRBV18; TRBD1 might be the D (5 bases). With 1 base removed from V and 6 bases from J, the gap between germline ends came to 7 bases. The CDR3 has 13 amino acids. Germline V CDR1 and CDR2: KGHSH, LQKENI.